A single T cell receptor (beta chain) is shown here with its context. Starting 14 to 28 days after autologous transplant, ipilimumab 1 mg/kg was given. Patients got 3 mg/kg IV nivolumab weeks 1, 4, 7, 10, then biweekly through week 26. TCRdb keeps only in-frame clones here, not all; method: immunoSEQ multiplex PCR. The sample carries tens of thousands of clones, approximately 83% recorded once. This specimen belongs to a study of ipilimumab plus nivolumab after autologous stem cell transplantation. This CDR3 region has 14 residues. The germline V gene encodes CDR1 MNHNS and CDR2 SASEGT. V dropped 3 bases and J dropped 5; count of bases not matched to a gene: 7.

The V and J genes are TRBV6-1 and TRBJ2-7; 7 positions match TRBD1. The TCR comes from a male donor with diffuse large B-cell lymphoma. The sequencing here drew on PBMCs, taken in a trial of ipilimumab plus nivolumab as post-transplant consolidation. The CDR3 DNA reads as TGTGCCAGCAGTGAGAACAGGGGTATCCACGAGCAGTACTTC. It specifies CASSENRGIHEQYF.